Listed below are T cell receptor beta chains from one sample, sequenced in a study of early T cells in non-severe SARS-CoV-2 infection. TCRdb re-called the 5' RACE reads with MiXCR, one entry per CDR3 protein. Seen here are about 33,000 distinct CDR3 sequences, 5.3% observed once, and the top ten hold approximately 30%. Sequencing input: whole blood. The receptors originated from an adult who was a healthcare worker with PCR-confirmed SARS-CoV-2 infection or an uninfected control (not recorded which). Both conserved end residues are part of each CDR3. Each record gives: J gene, V gene, D gene, clone size, CDR3 DNA, CDR3 protein. The D gene is left open where the match is weak. Size is stated for part of the rows, as once, few or many counts, or as a class when the clone is expanded.

J gene: TRBJ1-6; V gene: TRBV20-1; D gene: NA; clone size: many; CDR3 DNA: TGCAGTGCTAGAGACCCCCGGACCCCCAAAAGGAATTCACCCCTCCACTTT; CDR3 protein: CSARDPRTPKRNSPLHF
J gene: TRBJ2-1; V gene: TRBV11-2; D gene: TRBD2; clone size: NA; CDR3 DNA: TGTGCCAGCAGCAGATTTAGCGGGAGCTCCTACAATGAGCAGTTCTTC; CDR3 protein: CASSRFSGSSYNEQFF
J gene: TRBJ2-5; V gene: TRBV5-1; D gene: NA; clone size: few; CDR3 DNA: TGCGCCAGCGGGAGTCCGGGACGGCAAGAGACCCAGTACTTC; CDR3 protein: CASGSPGRQETQYF
J gene: TRBJ1-1; V gene: TRBV7-9; D gene: NA; clone size: few; CDR3 DNA: TGTGCCAGCAGCCCCAGTGGGTTCGAAGGAGTGACTGAAGCTTTCTTT; CDR3 protein: CASSPSGFEGVTEAFF
J gene: TRBJ2-2; V gene: TRBV7-6; D gene: TRBD2; clone size: many; CDR3 DNA: TGTGCCAGCAGCCCTTACCTCGTCGGGGGACTAGTCCCCGCGAACACCGGGGAGCTGTTTTTT; CDR3 protein: CASSPYLVGGLVPANTGELFF
J gene: TRBJ1-1; V gene: TRBV6-1; D gene: NA; clone size: many; CDR3 DNA: TGTGCCAGCAGTCCGACGCCTAGGGGGGCTTTGGGAGCTTTCTTT; CDR3 protein: CASSPTPRGALGAFF
J gene: TRBJ2-3; V gene: TRBV5-1; D gene: NA; clone size: many; CDR3 DNA: TGCGCCAGCAGCGGGGGACTCGCCAGAGATACGCAGTATTTT; CDR3 protein: CASSGGLARDTQYF
J gene: TRBJ2-1; V gene: TRBV5-6; D gene: TRBD2; clone size: many; CDR3 DNA: TGTGCCAGCCAGGGACTAGCGGACTACAATGAGCAGTTCTTC; CDR3 protein: CASQGLADYNEQFF
J gene: TRBJ2-1; V gene: TRBV7-9; D gene: TRBD2; clone size: many; CDR3 DNA: TGTGCCAGCAGCTTAGGCGGGGGGAGGTACAATGAGCAGTTCTTC; CDR3 protein: CASSLGGGRYNEQFF
J gene: TRBJ2-7; V gene: TRBV7-6; D gene: NA; clone size: many; CDR3 DNA: TGTGCCAGCAGCCGACTCACCAACTCCTACGAGCAGTACTTC; CDR3 protein: CASSRLTNSYEQYF
J gene: TRBJ2-7; V gene: TRBV12-3/TRBV12-4; D gene: NA; clone size: NA; CDR3 DNA: TGTGCCAGCAGTTTCGCGCGGGACCGATCCTACGAGCAGTACTTC; CDR3 protein: CASSFARDRSYEQYF
J gene: TRBJ2-3; V gene: TRBV7-9; D gene: TRBD1; clone size: few; CDR3 DNA: TGTGCCAGCAGCATGCAGGGGGTAAAAACAGATACGCAGTATTTT; CDR3 protein: CASSMQGVKTDTQYF
J gene: TRBJ2-1; V gene: TRBV2; D gene: NA; clone size: many; CDR3 DNA: TGTGCCAGCTCGGGGATCGGGACTTTTCGCCCTTTC; CDR3 protein: CASSGIGTFRPF
J gene: TRBJ2-5; V gene: TRBV6-6; D gene: NA; clone size: many; CDR3 DNA: TGTGCCAGCAGTTACGAGGCAGGCAGACTTCTGGGGGAGACCCAGTACTTC; CDR3 protein: CASSYEAGRLLGETQYF
J gene: TRBJ2-3; V gene: TRBV12-3/TRBV12-4; D gene: NA; clone size: few; CDR3 DNA: TGTGCCAGCAGTTTAGTTTACTCAGGGGGCACAGATACGCAGTATTTT; CDR3 protein: CASSLVYSGGTDTQYF
J gene: TRBJ2-5; V gene: TRBV21-1; D gene: NA; clone size: few; CDR3 DNA: TGTGCCAGCAGCAAAGGGGAGGGAGAGGAAGAGACCCAGTACTTC; CDR3 protein: CASSKGEGEEETQYF
J gene: TRBJ2-7; V gene: TRBV6-2/TRBV6-3; D gene: NA; clone size: NA; CDR3 DNA: TGTGCCAGCAGTTTCCGACTAGTATACGAGCAGTACTTC; CDR3 protein: CASSFRLVYEQYF
J gene: TRBJ1-4; V gene: TRBV12-3/TRBV12-4; D gene: NA; clone size: many; CDR3 DNA: TGTGCCAGCAGTTTCGGGGGGCGAAAACTGTTTTTT; CDR3 protein: CASSFGGRKLFF
J gene: TRBJ1-2; V gene: TRBV7-3; D gene: NA; clone size: many; CDR3 DNA: TGTGCCAGCAGCTTTGAAGATGGCTATGGCTACACCTTC; CDR3 protein: CASSFEDGYGYTF
J gene: TRBJ1-1; V gene: TRBV6-2/TRBV6-3; D gene: NA; clone size: many; CDR3 DNA: TGTGCCAGCAGTTACTCTCCCCTACAGCTGAACACTGAAGCTTTCTTT; CDR3 protein: CASSYSPLQLNTEAFF
J gene: TRBJ1-2; V gene: TRBV4-1; D gene: NA; clone size: many; CDR3 DNA: TGCGCCAGCAGCCAGCCCGGGATCTTATCCGGGTATGGCTACACCTTC; CDR3 protein: CASSQPGILSGYGYTF
J gene: TRBJ2-1; V gene: TRBV6-5; D gene: NA; clone size: NA; CDR3 DNA: TGTGCCAGCTGTGGCGGAGTCGACAATGAGCAGTTCTTC; CDR3 protein: CASCGGVDNEQFF
J gene: TRBJ2-1; V gene: TRBV2; D gene: TRBD1; clone size: NA; CDR3 DNA: TGTGCCAGCCCCGGAGAACAGGGGAACCATGAGCAGTTCTTC; CDR3 protein: CASPGEQGNHEQFF
J gene: TRBJ2-5; V gene: TRBV7-2; D gene: TRBD2; clone size: many; CDR3 DNA: TGTGCCAGCAGCTTATCTAGCGGGAGTTACGAGACCCAGTACTTC; CDR3 protein: CASSLSSGSYETQYF
J gene: TRBJ2-1; V gene: TRBV6-2/TRBV6-3; D gene: TRBD2; clone size: NA; CDR3 DNA: TGTGCCAGCAGTGACTATAGCGGGAGGAGCGATGAGCAGTTCTTC; CDR3 protein: CASSDYSGRSDEQFF
J gene: TRBJ1-6; V gene: TRBV3-1; D gene: TRBD1; clone size: few; CDR3 DNA: TGTGCCAGCAGGGCTGGGACAGGGCGCAATTCACCCCTCCACTTT; CDR3 protein: CASRAGTGRNSPLHF
J gene: TRBJ2-7; V gene: TRBV13; D gene: TRBD2; clone size: many; CDR3 DNA: TGTGCCAGCAGAAAGCGGGGAAACTCCTACGAGCAGTACTTC; CDR3 protein: CASRKRGNSYEQYF
J gene: TRBJ2-3; V gene: TRBV7-6; D gene: NA; clone size: NA; CDR3 DNA: TGTGCCAGCAGCGGAAATCAGGGCGAACCTCAGTATTTT; CDR3 protein: CASSGNQGEPQYF
J gene: TRBJ2-3; V gene: TRBV5-6; D gene: TRBD2; clone size: many; CDR3 DNA: TGTGCCAGCAGCCCTGCGGGGGGCCCACCTTCTACGCAGTATTTT; CDR3 protein: CASSPAGGPPSTQYF
J gene: TRBJ2-1; V gene: TRBV6-6; D gene: TRBD2; clone size: many; CDR3 DNA: TGTGCCAGCAGTTACAGCGGGGGGGCCGCTGAGCAGTTCTTC; CDR3 protein: CASSYSGGAAEQFF
J gene: TRBJ2-7; V gene: TRBV7-3; D gene: TRBD1; clone size: many; CDR3 DNA: TGTGCCAGCAGCCCAGGGGGCTCCTACGAGCAGTACTTC; CDR3 protein: CASSPGGSYEQYF
J gene: TRBJ2-3; V gene: TRBV10-3; D gene: NA; clone size: many; CDR3 DNA: TGTGCCACTTCGTATAGGACAGGGAGGGTCCCAGATACGCAGTATTTT; CDR3 protein: CATSYRTGRVPDTQYF
J gene: TRBJ2-7; V gene: TRBV11-2; D gene: NA; clone size: NA; CDR3 DNA: TGTGCCAGCAGCCCCGGATGGTACGAGCAGTACTTC; CDR3 protein: CASSPGWYEQYF
J gene: TRBJ1-1; V gene: TRBV5-1; D gene: NA; clone size: many; CDR3 DNA: TGCGCCAGCAGCACCGGGACACGGAACACTGAAGCTTTCTTT; CDR3 protein: CASSTGTRNTEAFF
J gene: TRBJ1-5; V gene: TRBV10-2; D gene: NA; clone size: many; CDR3 DNA: TGCGCCAGCAGTGAACCGGGTACTAATCAGCCCCAGCATTTT; CDR3 protein: CASSEPGTNQPQHF
J gene: TRBJ1-5; V gene: TRBV6-1; D gene: NA; clone size: many; CDR3 DNA: TGTGCCAGCAGTTACGACGGACGCAATCAGCCCCAGCATTTT; CDR3 protein: CASSYDGRNQPQHF
J gene: TRBJ1-1; V gene: TRBV10-3; D gene: NA; clone size: many; CDR3 DNA: TGTGCCATCAGCTCGCGGGCGCAGGACGAAGCTTTCTTT; CDR3 protein: CAISSRAQDEAFF
J gene: TRBJ1-1; V gene: TRBV3-1; D gene: NA; clone size: NA; CDR3 DNA: TGTGCCAGCAGGAAACCGGGACAGAACACTGAAGCTTTCTTT; CDR3 protein: CASRKPGQNTEAFF
J gene: TRBJ2-7; V gene: TRBV28; D gene: NA; clone size: many; CDR3 DNA: TGTGCCAGCAGTAAAGCCCACGAGCAGTACTTC; CDR3 protein: CASSKAHEQYF
J gene: TRBJ1-2; V gene: TRBV5-4; D gene: TRBD1; clone size: NA; CDR3 DNA: TGTGCCAGCAGCTTGGAGGGACAGGGGCGTGGCTACACCTTC; CDR3 protein: CASSLEGQGRGYTF
J gene: TRBJ2-7; V gene: TRBV20-1; D gene: TRBD2; clone size: many; CDR3 DNA: TGCAGTGCTCATCTAGCGGCCAGGACCTACGAGCAGTACTTC; CDR3 protein: CSAHLAARTYEQYF
J gene: TRBJ1-6; V gene: TRBV10-3; D gene: TRBD1; clone size: many; CDR3 DNA: TGTGCCATCAGCTACGGACAGGGAGGGTCACCCCTCCACTTT; CDR3 protein: CAISYGQGGSPLHF
J gene: TRBJ2-1; V gene: TRBV5-1; D gene: NA; clone size: NA; CDR3 DNA: TGCGCCAGCAGATTCGATATCGGGGGCTACAATGAGCAGTTCTTC; CDR3 protein: CASRFDIGGYNEQFF
J gene: TRBJ2-7; V gene: TRBV18; D gene: TRBD2; clone size: NA; CDR3 DNA: TGTGCCAGCTCACCGACTAGCGGGAGTATAGAGCAGTACTTC; CDR3 protein: CASSPTSGSIEQYF
J gene: TRBJ2-5; V gene: TRBV20-1; D gene: TRBD2; clone size: many; CDR3 DNA: TGCAGTGCCTCCGAGGCAGAGCGGGGAGAGACCCAGTACTTC; CDR3 protein: CSASEAERGETQYF
J gene: TRBJ1-2; V gene: TRBV19; D gene: NA; clone size: many; CDR3 DNA: TGTGCCAGTAGTCCTTCGGGGAACTATGGCTACACCTTC; CDR3 protein: CASSPSGNYGYTF
J gene: TRBJ1-1; V gene: TRBV6-6; D gene: NA; clone size: many; CDR3 DNA: TGTGCCAGCAGTTACTCTGAAGGAGTGACTGAAGCTTTCTTT; CDR3 protein: CASSYSEGVTEAFF
J gene: TRBJ1-1; V gene: TRBV2; D gene: TRBD1; clone size: NA; CDR3 DNA: TGTGCCAGCAGTTATTCATTAGACAGGGATACCGAAGCTTTCTTT; CDR3 protein: CASSYSLDRDTEAFF
J gene: TRBJ1-2; V gene: TRBV3-1; D gene: NA; clone size: few; CDR3 DNA: TGTGCCAGCAGCCCCCAGACGGCTTATGGCTACACCTTC; CDR3 protein: CASSPQTAYGYTF
J gene: TRBJ2-5; V gene: TRBV11-2; D gene: TRBD2; clone size: many; CDR3 DNA: TGTGCCAGCAGGGTAGCGGGAGTGTGGGACCAAGAGACCCAGTACTTC; CDR3 protein: CASRVAGVWDQETQYF
J gene: TRBJ2-5; V gene: TRBV7-9; D gene: NA; clone size: NA; CDR3 DNA: TGTGCCAGCAGCTTTTATGGGGGCCAAGAGACCCAGTACTTC; CDR3 protein: CASSFYGGQETQYF
J gene: TRBJ2-1; V gene: TRBV18; D gene: TRBD2; clone size: few; CDR3 DNA: TGTGCCAGCTCACCCCGGACTAGCGGAGGAGGGAGTGAGCAGTTCTTC; CDR3 protein: CASSPRTSGGGSEQFF
J gene: TRBJ2-1; V gene: TRBV12-3/TRBV12-4; D gene: NA; clone size: many; CDR3 DNA: TGTGCCAGCAGTCCAAGGGGGGGCTCCTACAATGAGCAGTTCTTC; CDR3 protein: CASSPRGGSYNEQFF
J gene: TRBJ2-1; V gene: TRBV20-1; D gene: NA; clone size: many; CDR3 DNA: TGCAGTGCTAGAAGCGGGTACTACAATGAGCAGTTCTTC; CDR3 protein: CSARSGYYNEQFF
J gene: TRBJ1-2; V gene: TRBV28; D gene: TRBD1; clone size: many; CDR3 DNA: TGTGCCAGCTTCAGCACAGGGGGCAGCGGGGACTATGGCTACACCTTC; CDR3 protein: CASFSTGGSGDYGYTF